This T cell receptor (beta chain) appears in the sequencing data of a study of tumor and adjacent non-tumor tissue in lung cancer. This sample's RNA came from whole unsorted tissue. The normal lung tissue was taken more than 3 cm from the tumor edge. Newly diagnosed lung cancer patients had thoracic surgery in China, August–late 2014, without prior chemotherapy. A modified ARM-PCR protocol with three rounds of nested PCR amplified TCRbeta. Each CDR3 protein is one row after TCRdb ran MiXCR on the multiplex PCR reads. The sample records some 95,000 distinct CDR3 sequences, around three quarters being singletons. Details on this clonotype: Its specificity is unknown. The CDR3 does not end in the conserved phenylalanine or tryptophan, so this is likely a read error.

Study-wide points: Significantly higher TCR diversity was found in tumor than normal lung. Top 100 clones took a larger repertoire share in normal lung. Shorter survival was associated with higher TCR diversity in tumors.

The germline CDR1 and CDR2 sequences are SQVTM and ANQGSEA. Trimming cost V 4 bases and J 7 bases; bases outside gene matches: 15. This CDR3 is 15 amino acids long. Sequenced: distant non-tumor lung tissue. J is TRBJ1-1 and V is TRBV29-1; 7 nucleotides line up with TRBD1. The clonotype originates from a man aged 55 to 70 with small cell lung cancer. The CDR3 DNA is TGCAGCGTTGTTTTAGGGGGCGAGCTACGCGGTGAAGCTTTCTCT. Translated, it gives CSVVLGGELRGEAFS.